These T cell receptor delta chains were read from a single sample in a study of Vδ1+ human thymocytes. TCRdb called clones from the multiplex PCR reads again using CATT. Here the sample spans tens of thousands of delta-chain clones, 6.5% to 10% being singletons. Sequenced sample: Vdelta1+ gamma-delta thymocytes from the thymus. Source of these receptors: a child less than two years old who had congenital heart surgery. Each CDR3 is given without its conserved first and last residue. Size values are once, few and many counts, or a class for expanded clones, and some rows have none.

TRDJ1 | . | TRDV1 | ALGELPPTNRGIKLI
TRDJ1 | . | TRDV1 | ALGEPPSYGDKLI
TRDJ1 | . | TRDV1 | ALGKTEGSYPLAYWGETDKLI
TRDJ1 | . | TRDV1 | ALGELPIARGLTVLI
TRDJ1 | . | TRDV2 | ACDWGIRFYKLI
TRDJ1 | medium-sized | TRDV2 | ACLPNWGIRGYTDKLI
TRDJ1 | medium-sized | TRDV2 | ACDTDLGPQEATDKLI
TRDJ1 | . | TRDV1 | ALGELPSTHYVPGVI
TRDJ1 | . | TRDV2 | ACDLLGDDTDKLI
TRDJ1 | few | TRDV1 | ALGDLTGGFADKLI
TRDJ1 | few | TRDV1 | ALGEITGGYTDKLI
TRDJ1 | . | TRDV1 | ALGERHLGDTNTDKLI
TRDJ1 | few | TRDV1 | ALGELVARAGGYEKLI
TRDJ1 | few | TRDV1 | ALGEPSYEGDTDKLI
TRDJ1 | . | TRDV1 | ALGERYLWSDKLI
TRDJ1 | few | TRDV1 | ALGENLVPIKLI
TRDJ1 | few | TRDV1 | ALGEPKTPSWGILDDKLI
TRDJ1 | . | TRDV1 | ALGESDPLPGGYTDKLI
TRDJ1 | medium-sized | TRAV29/DV5 | AASAKYKHVGGYTDKLI
TRDJ1 | few | TRDV1 | ALGEHWGSTDKLI
TRDJ1 | few | TRDV1 | ALGERPRFGAPWGRTDKLI
TRDJ1 | . | TRDV2 | ACDTGLGDSRPYTDKLI
TRDJ1 | medium-sized | TRDV1 | ALGEPTGAWGADKLI
TRDJ1 | . | TRDV1 | ALGELKYWGMTGTDKLI
TRDJ1 | few | TRDV1 | ALGDEFLLLGDTRGYTDKLI
TRDJ1 | . | TRDV1 | ALGGPGSPYSPDKLI
TRDJ1 | . | TRDV1 | ALGELGPHVGVYTDKLI
TRDJ1 | . | TRDV1 | ALGERGGGTGGYARGWTDKLI
TRDJ1 | few | TRDV1 | ALELRPSYVELGDTMLI
TRDJ1 | few | TRDV1 | ALGEGGLCPTRTGGYTDKLI
TRDJ1 | few | TRDV1 | ALGGLVPSRDKLI
TRDJ1 | . | TRDV1 | ALGESGLSPFIEYWGIRPYTDKLI
TRDJ1 | . | TRDV1 | ALGETGGASGKLI
TRDJ1 | . | TRDV1 | ALGEFLPSVYTDKLI
TRDJ1 | . | TRDV1 | ALGELYTDKLI
TRDJ1 | few | TRDV1 | ALGEWGYLGIRYTDKLI
TRDJ1 | few | TRDV1 | ALGELLGYRTGFRETDKLI
TRDJ1 | . | TRDV1 | ALGATALPRRLGVPYTDKLI
TRDJ1 | . | TRDV1 | ALGATPTPYWGIVSTDKLI
TRDJ1 | few | TRDV1 | ALGAPSTIRGDTGKLI
TRDJ1 | . | TRDV1 | ALGERPSQLGDSITDKLI